These 14 T cell receptor beta chains were all obtained from the same sample, sequenced in a study of siplizumab effects on memory and regulatory T cells. Data came from immunoSEQ multiplex PCR; TCRdb stores just in-frame clones and leaves some out. The sample records about 56,000 clones, around 97% being singletons. Sample: naive CD8+ T cells sorted from blood. These receptors were collected from a human donor in good health.

The gene calls are TRBV7-9 and TRBJ2-7; D is ambiguous. This CDR3 is 13 amino acids long. V lost 5 bases and J lost 4, with 12 bases in between. Germline-derived CDR1 and CDR2 are SEHNR and FQNEAQ (reference sequence). The CDR3 sequence is CASSPDGSYEQYF. DNA for the CDR3: TGTGCCAGCAGCCCAGATGGGTCTTACGAGCAGTACTTC.

This sequence joins TRBV28 and TRBJ2-3, with D unresolved. The CDR3 sequence is 14 residues long. The V gene's germline CDR1 is MDHEN and CDR2 SYDVKM. V lost 7 bases, J lost 0 bases, and 11 bases lay in between. The CDR3 loop reads CASNALESTDTQYF. The DNA for the CDR3 is TGTGCCAGCAACGCTCTAGAAAGCACAGATACGCAGTATTTT.

The rearrangement joins TRBV5-4 to TRBJ2-7; no reliable D call. This CDR3 contains 13 residues. Germline loops: CDR1 SGHNT, CDR2 YYREEE (reference sequence). The V and J ends lost 0 bases and 4 bases respectively, with 8 bases between them. As DNA, the CDR3 is TGTGCCAGCAGCTTGGGATCACGATACGAGCAGTACTTC. This encodes CASSLGSRYEQYF.

This sequence joins TRBV29-1 and TRBJ1-3; D is possibly TRBD1 (6 bases). V lost 3 bases, J lost 4 bases, and 13 bases lay in between. CDR3 length equals 14 residues. Germline CDR1 reads SQVTM; CDR2 reads ANQGSEA. This CDR3 is CSVDFGGAGNTIYF. For the CDR3, the DNA is TGCAGCGTTGATTTCGGGGGCGCAGGAAACACCATATATTTT.

The chain links TRBV13 to TRBJ2-7, with no clear D. The CDR3 length is 12 residues. Germline V CDR1 and CDR2: PRHDT, FYEKMQ (reference sequence). Between the trimmed V and J ends, which lost 6 bases and 5 bases, there was a span of 11 bases. The CDR3 loop reads CASSFHPNEQYF. CDR3 in DNA: TGTGCCAGCAGTTTCCATCCCAACGAGCAGTACTTC.

The J gene is TRBJ2-1, the V gene TRBV29-1; TRBD1 or TRBD2 may be the D gene (5 bases each). Germline V gives CDR1 SQVTM, CDR2 ANQGSEA. CDR3 length equals 14 residues. Trimming removed 3 bases at V and 4 bases at J, with 13 bases between. CDR3 nucleotides: TGCAGCGTTGATACCGGGACCTATTACAATGAGCAGTTCTTC. Translating it yields CSVDTGTYYNEQFF.

The CDR3 coding sequence is TGTGCCAGCAGCTTAGAAGCGAGCACCGGGGAGCTGTTTTTT. As protein: CASSLEASTGELFF. The V gene is TRBV7-9, the J gene TRBJ2-2; D gene uncertain. Germline loops: CDR1 SEHNR, CDR2 FQNEAQ (reference sequence). CDR3 length: 14 residues. The germline V and J ends were trimmed by 1 base and 4 bases, with 7 bases remaining between them. Based on the CDR3 plus reference TRBV7-9 and TRBJ2-2, the full variable domain is DTGVSQNPRHKITKRGQNVTFRCDPISEHNRLYWYRQTLGQGPEFLTYFQNEAQLEKSRLLSDRFSAERPKGSFSTLEIQRTEQGDSAMYLCASSLEASTGELFFGEGSRLTVL.

CDR3 sequence reads: CASSPWTSGDQETQYF. The CDR3 region has the DNA TGTGCCAGCAGCCCATGGACTAGCGGGGACCAAGAGACCCAGTACTTC. The chain joins TRBV11-3 to TRBJ2-5, with 12 nucleotides matching TRBD2. Losses at the gene ends were 5 bases for V and 0 bases for J; bases not matched to a gene: 4. CDR1 is SGHNT and CDR2 is YENEEA in the germline V gene. This CDR3 is 16 amino acids long.

The chain joins TRBV15 to TRBJ2-3, with 10 positions matching TRBD2. The CDR3 contains 17 residues. V dropped 5 bases and J dropped 2; count of bases not matched to a gene: 10. Germline CDR1 reads LNHNV; CDR2 reads YYDKDF (reference sequence). The CDR3 is CATSRSALAGATDTQYF. The CDR3 DNA sequence: TGTGCCACCAGCCGAAGTGCGCTAGCGGGAGCCACAGATACGCAGTATTTT.

In its sample, this clone was seen once. This chain connects TRBV29-1 to TRBJ2-1; maybe TRBD1 (6 bases). The CDR3 runs to 13 residues. V lost 5 bases, J lost 8 bases, and 16 bases lay in between. Germline lookup yields CDR1 SQVTM and CDR2 ANQGSEA. CDR3 loop: CSVHDRLGDEQFF. The CDR3 DNA follows: TGCAGCGTTCATGACAGGCTGGGCGATGAGCAGTTCTTC.

The chain couples TRBV6-5 to TRBJ2-5; the match to TRBD1 covers 8 bases. Germline V gives CDR1 MNHEY, CDR2 SVGAGI. Trimming cost V 5 bases and J 2 bases; bases outside gene matches: 7. The CDR3 is 15 residues long. The CDR3 sequence: CASSTSGGRQETQYF. CDR3 DNA sequence: TGTGCCAGCAGTACCTCAGGGGGCCGACAAGAGACCCAGTACTTC.

This chain uses TRBV5-6 with TRBJ2-7; D may correspond to TRBD1 or TRBD2 (5 bases each). CDR1 is SGHDT and CDR2 is YYEEEE in the germline V gene. The CDR3 consists of 13 residues. V lost 6 bases to trimming and J lost 3 bases, with 13 bases between them. The CDR3 sequence: CASTLGEDYEQYF. The DNA for the CDR3 is TGTGCCAGCACCCTGGGGGAAGACTACGAGCAGTACTTC.

V is TRBV9 and J is TRBJ2-3; 10 positions agree with TRBD2. In germline, CDR1 is SGDLS, CDR2 YYNGEE. V shed 0 bases, J shed 1 base, and the junction held 2 bases outside the gene matches. This CDR3 has 16 residues. The CDR3 DNA reads as TGTGCCAGCAGCGTAGAAGGACTAGCGGGCACAGATACGCAGTATTTT. Amino acids: CASSVEGLAGTDTQYF.

The chain employs TRBV19 and TRBJ1-1; possible D gene TRBD1, 5 bases. This CDR3 has 13 amino acids. Germline CDR1 and CDR2: LNHDA and SQIVND (reference sequence). V lost 5 bases and J 2 bases, leaving 9 bases between the germline ends. CDR3 region: CASSPTVNTEAFF. CDR3 nucleotide sequence: TGTGCCAGTAGTCCGACAGTTAACACTGAAGCTTTCTTT.